Listed below are T cell receptor beta chains from one sample, sequenced in a study of CD8+CD57+ T cells in acquired aplastic anemia. TCRdb passed the reads through MiXCR, listing each CDR3 protein once. The repertoire holds a few hundred thousand distinct CDR3 sequences, with roughly 34% as singletons. Input material: sorted CD4+, CD8+, or CD8+CD57+ T cells (not recorded which) from PBMCs. The receptors here all came from a human donor with aplastic anemia. The CDR3 runs from the conserved cysteine through the conserved F or W. The order of the fields is V gene, J gene, clone size, D gene, CDR3 DNA, CDR3 protein. The D gene is left open where the match is weak. Size is omitted from some rows. Given values are once, few, many or a class for expanded clones.

TRBV24-1	TRBJ2-2	many	NA	TGTGCCACCAGTGACCCCGGACGGACCGGGGAGCTGTTTTTT	CATSDPGRTGELFF
TRBV7-2	TRBJ1-1	many	NA	TGTGCCAGCAGCTACCTTGGGGCAGGTGGGGAAGCTTTCTTT	CASSYLGAGGEAFF
TRBV20-1	TRBJ1-1	NA	NA	TGCAGTGCTAGCGGGGGGCGTACTGAAGCTTTCTTT	CSASGGRTEAFF
TRBV20-1	TRBJ2-3	few	TRBD2	TGCAGTGGCCCACTAGCGGGGGCCCCGGATACGCAGTATTTT	CSGPLAGAPDTQYF
TRBV20-1	TRBJ1-3	NA	NA	TGCAGTGCCAGCTCACCAGGGGCAGCCAACTCTGGAAACACCATATATTTT	CSASSPGAANSGNTIYF
TRBV3-1	TRBJ2-4	NA	NA	TGTGCCAGCAGCCAAGATTTTCGAGGGATGCCCAAAAACATTCAGTACTTC	CASSQDFRGMPKNIQYF
TRBV7-2	TRBJ2-7	many	TRBD2	TGTGCCAGCAGCTTAGTTCCTAGCGGCTCCTACGAGCAGTACTTC	CASSLVPSGSYEQYF
TRBV6-1	TRBJ1-5	few	TRBD1	TGTGCCAGCAGCGGAGCCCCCGGGACAGTTTACAATCAGCCCCAGCATTTT	CASSGAPGTVYNQPQHF
TRBV6-1	TRBJ1-6	NA	NA	TGTGCCAGCAGTGAAATTGTCGGGAATTCACCCCTCCACTTT	CASSEIVGNSPLHF
TRBV24-1	TRBJ2-1	few	TRBD2	TGTGCCAGCACCCAAGAAGGACTAGCGGGATTCAATGAGCAGTTCTTC	CASTQEGLAGFNEQFF
TRBV5-1	TRBJ1-2	few	NA	TGCGCCAGCAGCTTGGATGGGACACCGAACTATGGCTACACCTTC	CASSLDGTPNYGYTF
TRBV19	TRBJ1-3	few	NA	TGTGCCAGTACCCGAGGGGACTTCGGAAACACCATATATTTT	CASTRGDFGNTIYF
TRBV30	TRBJ1-2	few	NA	TGTGCCTGGAGCACCCCAAACCGGGGGCGCCCCCACATCTATGGCTACACCTTC	CAWSTPNRGRPHIYGYTF
TRBV6-1	TRBJ1-2	NA	TRBD1	TGTGCCAGCACCATGGGACAGGCTCTTGGCTATGGCTACACCTTC	CASTMGQALGYGYTF
TRBV2	TRBJ2-2	NA	NA	TGTGCCACCCTCTTTCCCACCGGGGAGCTGTTTTTT	CATLFPTGELFF
TRBV20-1	TRBJ1-2	many	NA	TGCAGTGCTAGATCAGGGGATGACGGCGGCTACACCTTC	CSARSGDDGGYTF
TRBV5-1	TRBJ2-5	few	TRBD1	TGCGCCAGCAGCTTGTCGGGACAGTACCAAGAGACCCAGTACTTC	CASSLSGQYQETQYF
TRBV20-1	TRBJ2-7	many	TRBD2	TGCAGTGCTCCTCGGGCGGCGGGAGTCGAGCAGTACTTC	CSAPRAAGVEQYF
TRBV25-1	TRBJ1-2	NA	TRBD1	TGTGCCAGCAGTTCCGGGACAGGGGGCCTTGGCTACACCTTC	CASSSGTGGLGYTF
TRBV9	TRBJ2-5	few	TRBD2	TGTGCCAGCAGCGTAGGACCGGGGGGGATCCAAGAGACCCAGTACTTC	CASSVGPGGIQETQYF
TRBV15	TRBJ2-1	once	NA	TGTGCCACCAGCAGAGGACTAGGGTGGCAGTTCTTC	CATSRGLGWQFF
TRBV12-3/TRBV12-4	TRBJ1-6	few	NA	TGTGCCAGCAGTCCCCCACCCGGTTCTTATAATTCACCCCTCCACTTT	CASSPPPGSYNSPLHF
TRBV5-1	TRBJ1-4	NA	NA	TGCGCCAGCAGCTCACAGGGTGGGGTTAGTGAAAAACTGTTTTTT	CASSSQGGVSEKLFF
TRBV6-1	TRBJ2-7	NA	NA	TGTGCCAGCAGTGAACCCCGTCCCAGGACGGTCTACGAGCAGTACTTC	CASSEPRPRTVYEQYF
TRBV3-1	TRBJ2-1	NA	TRBD2	TGTGCCAGCAGCCTCCATGGCGGGAGTACCTACAATGAGCAGTTCTTC	CASSLHGGSTYNEQFF
TRBV20-1	TRBJ1-1	few	TRBD1	TGCAGTGCCGCCTACAGGGGATACACTGAAGCTTTCTTT	CSAAYRGYTEAFF
TRBV3-1	TRBJ1-2	few	NA	TGTGCCAGCAGCCAAGATCCGACAGCTACTAACTATGGCTACACCTTC	CASSQDPTATNYGYTF
TRBV2	TRBJ1-6	once	NA	TGTGCCAGCAGTTTGAACTTTTCACCCCTCCACTTT	CASSLNFSPLHF
TRBV20-1	TRBJ2-5	many	NA	TGCAGTGCTAGAGATCACGCGGGTGCCTTCCAAGAGACCCAGTACTTC	CSARDHAGAFQETQYF
TRBV9	TRBJ1-2	few	TRBD1	TGTGCCGATCGGAGGACAGGCGCTGGCTACACCTTC	CADRRTGAGYTF
TRBV4-3	TRBJ2-5	NA	NA	TGCGCCAGCAGCCAAGACACAGGGATGGGGGAAGAGACCCAGTACTTC	CASSQDTGMGEETQYF
TRBV11-2	TRBJ2-7	NA	TRBD2	TGTGCCAGCATCCCAGGAGCGGGAGGTTCCTACGAGCAGTACTTC	CASIPGAGGSYEQYF
TRBV2	TRBJ2-1	many	TRBD2	TGTGCCAGCAGTGAAGCGGAAGCGGGGGGGCAGTTCTTC	CASSEAEAGGQFF
TRBV19	TRBJ2-3	many	NA	TGTGCCAGTAGGGGGGGGGCTAGCACAGATACGCAGTATTTT	CASRGGASTDTQYF
TRBV2	TRBJ1-5	few	TRBD1	TGTGCCAGCAGCCCGGGGACAGGGGAAAATCAGCCCCAGCATTTT	CASSPGTGENQPQHF
TRBV25-1	TRBJ2-3	many	NA	TGTGCCAGCAGTGAAAGGCAAACAGGATGTAGCACAGATACGCAGTATTTT	CASSERQTGCSTDTQYF
TRBV20-1	TRBJ2-1	NA	NA	TGCAGTGCTAGTCCCGGGATTTACAATGAGCAGTTCTTC	CSASPGIYNEQFF
TRBV24-1	TRBJ2-5	NA	TRBD1	TGTGCCACCATGAGGACAGGGGCCCAAGAGACCCAGTACTTC	CATMRTGAQETQYF
TRBV9	TRBJ1-6	many	NA	TGTGCCAGCAGCGTAGCATGGGGGAATTCACCCCTCCACTTT	CASSVAWGNSPLHF
TRBV29-1	TRBJ1-4	few	NA	TGCAGCGTTGAAAGAGGCCAAAAACTGTTTTTT	CSVERGQKLFF
TRBV7-2	TRBJ1-3	many	NA	TGTGCCAGCAGCTTTTCAGGGAGTACTGGAAACACCATATATTTT	CASSFSGSTGNTIYF
TRBV20-1	TRBJ2-7	few	NA	TGCAGTGCTAGACGGGACCAACAATTCTACGAGCAGTACTTC	CSARRDQQFYEQYF
TRBV7-9	TRBJ2-7	NA	TRBD2	TGTGCCAGCAGCCCCGGGGGGACGTTGGGGTACGAGCAGTACTTC	CASSPGGTLGYEQYF
TRBV12-3/TRBV12-4	TRBJ1-3	NA	NA	TGTGCCAGCAGTTACGGGACCCCCTCTGGAAACACCATATATTTT	CASSYGTPSGNTIYF
TRBV11-2	TRBJ1-4	few	NA	TGTGCCAGCAGCTCTTTACAGGGACGTAATGAAAAACTGTTTTTT	CASSSLQGRNEKLFF
TRBV9	TRBJ2-7	NA	NA	TGTGCTAGTGGTTTGTTTACCTACGAGCAGTACTTC	CASGLFTYEQYF
TRBV25-1	TRBJ1-2	NA	NA	TGTGCCAGCAGTAGACCAGACTCAGGGTCGGGCTACACCTTC	CASSRPDSGSGYTF
TRBV20-1	TRBJ2-3	NA	NA	TGCAGTGCTAGTATCAGGGAATTTCCCACAGATACGCAGTATTTT	CSASIREFPTDTQYF
TRBV6-1	TRBJ1-1	few	TRBD1	TGTGCCAGCAATCTTCCGGGACAGACTAACACTGAAGCTTTCTTT	CASNLPGQTNTEAFF
TRBV7-9	TRBJ2-7	many	NA	TGTGCCAGCAGCTTAGCAGAGAGCTCGGCTTGGTTCTACGAGCAGTACTTC	CASSLAESSAWFYEQYF
TRBV5-1	TRBJ2-2	NA	TRBD1	TGCGCCAGCAGCTTTACCGGACAGGGGAACACCGGGGAGCTGTTTTTT	CASSFTGQGNTGELFF
TRBV19	TRBJ2-1	many	NA	TGTGCCAGTAGTATTTTAGACAATGAGCAGTTCTTC	CASSILDNEQFF
TRBV9	TRBJ2-2	NA	NA	TGTGCCAGCAGCGTCGCCAAGACAAACACCGGGGAGCTGTTTTTT	CASSVAKTNTGELFF
TRBV20-1	TRBJ2-7	NA	NA	TGCAGTGCTACAGATCTCGGTAGCGAGCAGTACTTC	CSATDLGSEQYF